This entry is about one T cell receptor beta chain. Its antigen is not identified. Original handling: Because ImmunoSEQ provided only junction sequences with no quality scores, the filtering differed. Clones were sequenced by immunoSEQ multiplex PCR, and TCRdb holds only the in-frame ones, with some missing. V and J calls and clone size are given by that table; D and trimming were obtained from the DNA. The sample includes 1.4 million or so clones, 98% of them seen just once. The CDR3 length is 14 residues. Unmatched junction bases numbered 8, after V lost 5 bases and J lost 5 bases. Germline assignment: CDR1 SQVTM and CDR2 ANQGSEA. The sample belongs to a study of shared clonotypes between healthy human individuals. Findings and caveats of the study: The low donor count limited represented genetic and exposure-history diversity. The study generally estimated greater richness for naive than memory subsets.

A CD45RA-negative memory subset and a CD45RA+ naive subset were separated from the CD4+ cells. Sequenced: naive CD4+ T cells sorted from blood. Indicated subset: CD45RA+ positively selected. This TCR was recovered from a man aged 25-40 years in good health. J is TRBJ2-2 and V is TRBV29-1; 7 nucleotides align to TRBD1. The CDR3: CSVRGTDRTGELFF. The CDR3 DNA is TGCAGCGTTAGAGGGACAGACCGAACCGGGGAGCTGTTTTTT.